This T cell receptor beta chain is drawn from a study of T-cell reconstitution after alpha-beta-depleted transplantation in children. The authors prepared the TCRbeta library with unique molecular identifiers. TCRdb re-called the PCR reads with MiXCR, one entry per CDR3 protein. The sample has hundreds of thousands of distinct CDR3 sequences; approximately 10% are singletons. Study findings and constraints: Most T-cell counts and diversity one year after the transplant came from T cells that were newly produced. Alpha-beta T cells about two months after transplant reportedly derived from several hundred expanded graft clones. Recipient T cells and thymic progenitors that survived were the source of the high TCRbeta diversity seen at day 60 in some patients.

At least ten counts were recorded for this clonotype. As yet, its antigen is unknown. The CDR3 has 14 residues. Trimming cost V 6 bases and J 2 bases; bases outside gene matches: 5. The germline gives CDR1 ENHRY, CDR2 SYGVKD. The specimen was PBMCs, collected before TCRalphabeta/CD19-depleted stem cell transplant. This TCR was recovered from a child younger than two with acute myeloid leukemia, due to receive a stem cell transplant. This chain links TRBV10-3 with TRBJ2-7, with TRBD2 matching 9 bases. The CDR3 reads CAISERGAPYEQYF. CDR3 nucleotide sequence: TGTGCCATCAGCGAGCGGGGGGCACCCTACGAGCAGTACTTC.